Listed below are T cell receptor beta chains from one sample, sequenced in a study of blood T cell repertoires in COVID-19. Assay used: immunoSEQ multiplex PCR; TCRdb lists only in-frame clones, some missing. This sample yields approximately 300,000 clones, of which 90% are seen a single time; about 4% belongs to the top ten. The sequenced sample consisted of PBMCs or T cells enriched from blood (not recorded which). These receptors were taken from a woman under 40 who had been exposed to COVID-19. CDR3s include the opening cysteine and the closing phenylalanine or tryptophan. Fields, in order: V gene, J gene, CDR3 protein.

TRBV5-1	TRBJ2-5	CASSWRPGVIGQETQYF
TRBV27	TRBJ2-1	CASSSSGSYNEQFF
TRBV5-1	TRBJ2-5	CASSLGQAQETQYF
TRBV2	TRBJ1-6	CASSPGRGGESPLHF
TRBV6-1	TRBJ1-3	CASSELGSSGNTIYF
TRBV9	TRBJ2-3	CASSVVGRGGADTQYF
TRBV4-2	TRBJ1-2	CASSHLGRQGASGYTF
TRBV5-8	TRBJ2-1	CASSGWDRGTNEQFF
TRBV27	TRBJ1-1	CASSLRRESTEAFF
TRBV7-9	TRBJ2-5	CASSSTRDRVGGETQYF
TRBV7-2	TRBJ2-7	CASSSGTGNYEQYF
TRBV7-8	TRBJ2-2	CASSPYGGTRNGELFF
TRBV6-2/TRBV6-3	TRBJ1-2	CASSLNMYGYTF
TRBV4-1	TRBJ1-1	CASSPVGGPLNTEAFF
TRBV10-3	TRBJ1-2	CAATTETAYYGYTF
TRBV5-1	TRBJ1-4	CASSQNREKLFF
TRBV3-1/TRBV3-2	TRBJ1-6	CASSHKISPLHF
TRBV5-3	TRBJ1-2	CARSQPTSRVSEDGYTF
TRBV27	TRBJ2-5	CASSLSTGVDETQYF
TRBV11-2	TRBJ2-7	CASSLGQGASYEQYF
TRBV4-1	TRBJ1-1	CASSPKWGLPNTEAFF
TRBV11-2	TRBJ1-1	CASSSGTGAFF
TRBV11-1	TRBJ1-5	CASSSGTGFNQPQHF
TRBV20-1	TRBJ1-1	CSAQQGIWAFF
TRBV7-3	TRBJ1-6	CASSLDRANSPLHF
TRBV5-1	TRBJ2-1	CASSPPGTGQFF
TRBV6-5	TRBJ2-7	CASSYSKAGAYEQYF
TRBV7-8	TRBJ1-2	CASSPLTGGHGYTF
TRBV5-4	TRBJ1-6	CASSLLRGESDSPLHF
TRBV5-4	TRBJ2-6	CASTGMGGAGANVLTF
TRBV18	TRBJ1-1	CASSPQGLAEAFF
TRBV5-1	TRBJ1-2	CASSLTTGSHGYTF
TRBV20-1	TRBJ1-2	CSTRTGIAYTF
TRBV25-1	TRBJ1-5	CASSAGTGINQPQHF
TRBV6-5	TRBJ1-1	CASRSTTGLEAFF
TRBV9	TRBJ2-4	CASSLEQGAAKNIQYF
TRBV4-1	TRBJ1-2	CASSQGREYGYTF
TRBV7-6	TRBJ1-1	CASSLAADRGLSLNTEAFF
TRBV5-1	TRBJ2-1	CASSLVRSSYNEQFF
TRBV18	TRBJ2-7	CASSPSLSSYEQYF
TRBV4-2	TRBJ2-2	CASSRLENTGELFF
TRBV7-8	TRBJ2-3	CASSLRTANIDTDTQYF
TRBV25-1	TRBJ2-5	CASSDLGQGAWGETQYF
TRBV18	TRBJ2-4	CASSPDRLAKNIQYF
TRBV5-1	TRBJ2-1	CASSLVGGTGYNEQFF
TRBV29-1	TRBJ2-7	CSVSGQGLYSEQYF
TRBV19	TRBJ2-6	CASSIGGSGANVLTF
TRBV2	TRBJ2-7	CASSGQGIDEQYF